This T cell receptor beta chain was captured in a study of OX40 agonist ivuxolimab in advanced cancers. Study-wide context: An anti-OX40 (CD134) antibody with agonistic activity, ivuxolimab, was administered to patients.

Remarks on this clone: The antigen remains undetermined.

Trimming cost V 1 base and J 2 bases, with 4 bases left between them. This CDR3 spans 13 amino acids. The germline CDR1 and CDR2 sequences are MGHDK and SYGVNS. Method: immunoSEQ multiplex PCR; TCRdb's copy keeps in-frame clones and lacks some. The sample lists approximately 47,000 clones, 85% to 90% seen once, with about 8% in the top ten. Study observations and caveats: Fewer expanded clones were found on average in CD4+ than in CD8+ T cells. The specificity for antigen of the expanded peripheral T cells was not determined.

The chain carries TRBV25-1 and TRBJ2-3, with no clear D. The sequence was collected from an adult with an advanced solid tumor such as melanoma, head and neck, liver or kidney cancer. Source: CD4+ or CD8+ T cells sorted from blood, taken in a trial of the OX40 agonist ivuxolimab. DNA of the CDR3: TGTGCCAGCAGTGAATCTAACACAGATACGCAGTATTTT. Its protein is CASSESNTDTQYF.